Listed below are T cell receptor beta chains from one sample, sequenced in a study of memory CD4+ T cells and cytomegalovirus serostatus. The data were produced by immunoSEQ multiplex PCR, yet TCRdb's version contains in-frame clones alone and is incomplete. The sample holds about 92,000 clones, about 80% seen once. The sample taken for sequencing was memory CD4+ T cells from blood. Receptors originate from an adult in good health and CMV-seropositive. CDR3s include the opening cysteine and the closing phenylalanine or tryptophan. D genes are given only for firm matches. Expanded clones are given a class, and other clones once, few, many or no size at all.

v_gene	d_gene	j_gene	abundance	CDR3nt	CDR3aa
TRBV27	NA	TRBJ1-2	NA	TGTGCCAGCAGTTCGTACGGGGGCGACTATGGCTACACCTTC	CASSSYGGDYGYTF
TRBV29-1	TRBD2	TRBJ2-1	NA	TGCAGCTATGGATCAGCGGGACCAACCTACAATGAGCAGTTCTTC	CSYGSAGPTYNEQFF
TRBV5-1	NA	TRBJ2-4	NA	TGCGCCAGCAGCTCCGGACTGGAAAACATTCAGTACTTC	CASSSGLENIQYF
TRBV2	NA	TRBJ2-3	NA	TGTGCCAGCAGCCGGGCCCCGGGTTCGGATACGCAGTATTTT	CASSRAPGSDTQYF
TRBV2	TRBD1	TRBJ1-2	NA	TGTGCCAGCAGTCGGGACAGCGGGGACTATGGCTACACCTTC	CASSRDSGDYGYTF
TRBV5-1	NA	TRBJ2-2	once	TGCGCCAGCAAGGAAGACACCGGGGAGCTGTTTTTT	CASKEDTGELFF
TRBV9	TRBD1	TRBJ2-3	NA	TGTGCCAGCAGCCTCGACAGGGGGTACGCAGATACGCAGTATTTT	CASSLDRGYADTQYF
TRBV28	NA	TRBJ1-1	NA	TGTGCCACCACTCAGGGTGGGACACAGAACACTGAAGCTTTCTTT	CATTQGGTQNTEAFF
TRBV7-3	TRBD1	TRBJ1-2	once	TGTGCCAGCAGCTTAACTCGACAGGGGGGATATGGCTACACCTTC	CASSLTRQGGYGYTF
TRBV5-4	NA	TRBJ2-3	NA	TGTGCCAGCAGCTTACTACAGGGAGGGTCCACAGATACGCAGTATTTT	CASSLLQGGSTDTQYF
TRBV5-3	TRBD2	TRBJ2-7	once	TGTGCCAGAAGCTCCCTGGGGCTAGCGGCCCCAGGGTACGAGCAGTACTTC	CARSSLGLAAPGYEQYF
TRBV5-1	TRBD1	TRBJ1-3	NA	TGCGCCAGCAGCTTGACCGGGACAGGGATTGGAAACACCATATATTTT	CASSLTGTGIGNTIYF
TRBV11-2	TRBD2	TRBJ2-1	NA	TGTGCCAGCAGCCCGCGGAGCGGGAACGCCTACAATGAGCAGTTCTTC	CASSPRSGNAYNEQFF
TRBV28	TRBD1	TRBJ1-1	NA	TGTGCCAGCAGTTCGGGACAGGGGAGGAACACTGAAGCTTTCTTT	CASSSGQGRNTEAFF
TRBV7-2	NA	TRBJ2-1	NA	TGTGCCAGCAGCTTGGGAGTAGACAATGAGCAGTTCTTC	CASSLGVDNEQFF
TRBV30	NA	TRBJ1-2	NA	TGTGCCTGGAGGAGGTACGACTATGGCTACACCTTC	CAWRRYDYGYTF
TRBV6-5	TRBD1	TRBJ2-5	NA	TGTGCCAGCAGGCCCCCGGGACAGCAAGAGACCCAGTACTTC	CASRPPGQQETQYF
TRBV28	TRBD1	TRBJ1-1	NA	TGTGCCAGCAGTATACGGACAGGGAACACTGAAGCTTTCTTT	CASSIRTGNTEAFF
TRBV19	NA	TRBJ1-1	few	TGTGCCAGTAGTATAGGTTCGGGCAGGGGATGGACTGAAGCTTTCTTT	CASSIGSGRGWTEAFF
TRBV11-2	NA	TRBJ1-1	NA	TGTGCCAGCAGCATAAATGGGGTCGTCACTGAAGCTTTCTTT	CASSINGVVTEAFF
TRBV25-1	NA	TRBJ2-2	NA	TGTGCCAGCAGTGAATACGAATCCACGAACACCGGGGAGCTGTTTTTT	CASSEYESTNTGELFF
TRBV5-1	TRBD1	TRBJ2-1	NA	TGCGCCAGCACCCAGGGGGCCGGTAACAATGAGCAGTTCTTC	CASTQGAGNNEQFF
TRBV7-2	NA	TRBJ2-5	NA	TGTGCCAGCAGCGGGCACGGGCGAGAGACCCAGTACTTC	CASSGHGRETQYF
TRBV7-2	NA	TRBJ1-1	few	TGTGCCAGCAGCCCCCAGGGAAGAGACACTGAAGCTTTCTTT	CASSPQGRDTEAFF
TRBV7-2	NA	TRBJ2-2	NA	TGTGCCAGCAGCTTCTACTTGGCGGGGCCCACCGGGGAGCTGTTTTTT	CASSFYLAGPTGELFF
TRBV28	TRBD1	TRBJ1-2	NA	TGTGCCAGCAGTGGAAACAGGGGGGGACTAGATGGCTACACCTTC	CASSGNRGGLDGYTF
TRBV11-2	NA	TRBJ2-1	NA	TGTGCCAGCAGCTTGGATCAGGGAGGCTACAATGAGCAGTTCTTC	CASSLDQGGYNEQFF
TRBV6-6	NA	TRBJ2-1	NA	TGTGCCAGCAGCATACCCGGGAATGAGCAGTTCTTC	CASSIPGNEQFF
TRBV7-2	NA	TRBJ1-1	many	TGTGCCAGCAGCTTATTCGGCGGGGGGAACACTGAAGCTTTCTTT	CASSLFGGGNTEAFF
TRBV11-1	NA	TRBJ1-1	NA	TGTGCCAGCAGCTTAGAAAGACTCAAGGCTGAAGCTTTCTTT	CASSLERLKAEAFF
TRBV28	NA	TRBJ2-1	NA	TGTGCCAGCAGATCAAGATGGAATGAGCAGTTCTTC	CASRSRWNEQFF
TRBV6-1	NA	TRBJ2-3	NA	TGTGCCAGCAGTACACAGACAGGAATCACAGATACGCAGTATTTT	CASSTQTGITDTQYF
TRBV7-8	NA	TRBJ1-2	few	TGTGCCAGCAGCTTATCTCCAGGGTGGAACTATGGCTACACCTTC	CASSLSPGWNYGYTF
TRBV5-1	NA	TRBJ2-5	NA	TGCGCCAGCAGCTTGGTAGGGGGAGAGACCCAGTACTTC	CASSLVGGETQYF
TRBV5-8	TRBD1	TRBJ2-3	once	TGTGCCAGCAGCCCCGGGACAGGGTCAGATACGCAGTATTTT	CASSPGTGSDTQYF
TRBV10-3	TRBD1	TRBJ2-1	NA	TGTGCCACCACGGGACAGGGTGACAATGAGCAGTTCTTC	CATTGQGDNEQFF
TRBV5-6	TRBD1	TRBJ2-7	few	TGTGCCAGCAACGACCGGGCCAGGGGGTGGGAGCAGTACTTC	CASNDRARGWEQYF
TRBV5-1	TRBD1	TRBJ2-3	NA	TGCGCCAGCAGGTACTCCGGGGGACAGGGTTTTTCAGATACGCAGTATTTT	CASRYSGGQGFSDTQYF
TRBV4-2	TRBD1	TRBJ1-1	NA	TGTGCCAGCAGCCAACATCTTGGACAGGGGGCAGTGAACATTGAAGCTTTCTTT	CASSQHLGQGAVNIEAFF
TRBV11-2	NA	TRBJ2-7	NA	TGTGCCAGCAGCCCCGACCCTGGAGGGGAGCAGTACTTC	CASSPDPGGEQYF
TRBV7-3	TRBD1	TRBJ2-2	NA	TGTGCCAGCAGCCAACGTAACCCGGGACAGGGTGCCGGGGAGCTGTTTTTT	CASSQRNPGQGAGELFF
TRBV7-3	NA	TRBJ1-2	NA	TGTGCCAGCAGCCGAGCGGGATATGGCTACACCTTC	CASSRAGYGYTF
TRBV9	TRBD2	TRBJ2-1	NA	TGTGCCAGCAGCGTGACTAGCGGATACAATGAGCAGTTCTTC	CASSVTSGYNEQFF
TRBV5-1	TRBD1	TRBJ1-2	once	TGCGCCAGCAGCTTGGGGACCGGGACAGGATCACCGCTAAACTATGGCTACACCTTC	CASSLGTGTGSPLNYGYTF
TRBV28	NA	TRBJ2-2	few	TGTGCCAGCAGTTTATTTGGGACAAACTCCGGGGAGCTGTTTTTT	CASSLFGTNSGELFF
TRBV5-1	NA	TRBJ2-3	NA	TGCGCCAGCAACCGAGGAGGGAGCACAGATACGCAGTATTTT	CASNRGGSTDTQYF
TRBV12-5	NA	TRBJ2-5	NA	TGTGCTAGTGGTGATCTTAGCGAGACCCAGTACTTC	CASGDLSETQYF
TRBV7-3	TRBD1	TRBJ1-4	NA	TGTGCCAGCAGCCCTACAGGGGGCCGCCGTGAAAAACTGTTTTTT	CASSPTGGRREKLFF
TRBV7-9	NA	TRBJ2-6	NA	TGTGCCAGCAGCTTAGCTCAGGGGACCGGGGCCAACGTCCTGACTTTC	CASSLAQGTGANVLTF
TRBV18	NA	TRBJ2-7	NA	TGTGCCAGCTCGAACGGGCCCAACTACGAGCAGTACTTC	CASSNGPNYEQYF
TRBV19	TRBD1	TRBJ1-1	NA	TGTGCCTCCAAGGGACAGGGGGACACTGAAGCTTTCTTT	CASKGQGDTEAFF
TRBV28	TRBD1	TRBJ1-1	few	TGTGCCAGCAGTTTATCGAACAGGGGTGAAGCTTTCTTT	CASSLSNRGEAFF
TRBV5-6	TRBD1	TRBJ1-2	NA	TGTGCCAGCCGGCTCAGGGGGTACTATGGCTACACCTTC	CASRLRGYYGYTF
TRBV10-3	TRBD2	TRBJ2-3	NA	TGTGCCATCAGCGGGTCTAGCGGGGGCACAGATACGCAGTATTTT	CAISGSSGGTDTQYF
TRBV28	NA	TRBJ1-5	NA	TGTGCCAGCAGTTTACGGTCAGGGGCAAATCAGCCCCAGCATTTT	CASSLRSGANQPQHF
TRBV7-2	NA	TRBJ2-5	NA	TGTGCCAGCAGCCGCATTAGGGTGGGAGAGACCCAGTACTTC	CASSRIRVGETQYF
TRBV5-1	NA	TRBJ1-2	NA	TGCGCCAGCAGCAGGGACATCTATGGCTACACCTTC	CASSRDIYGYTF